This entry lists 18 T cell receptor beta chains sequenced from one sample in a study of CD8+ T cells in alopecia areata. Sorting relied on CD4, CD8alpha, NKG2D, NKG2ACE and other markers applied to pooled cutaneous lymph node cells. Once RNA had been extracted, it was reverse transcribed into cDNA to act as the sequencing template. TCRdb's copy holds only in-frame clones and misses some; the assay was immunoSEQ multiplex PCR. Observed in the sample are 15,000 to 20,000 clones, none of them singletons. The sequencing input was CD8+ T cells sorted from a lymph node. Receptors were obtained from a C3H/HeJ mouse with alopecia areata. MHC haplotype of the mouse line: H2-k.

In its sample, this clone was seen many times. The TCRdb protein fails to match the DNA translation at residue 10; the protein reported here was translated from the DNA. Mouse gene names apply. The read falls 3 residues short of the CDR3 end, and the missing part is taken from the germline J gene. This chain uses TRBV19 with TRBJ1-6; a possible D gene is TRBD1 (6 bases). TRBJ1-6 is an open reading frame, and its role is uncertain. Looked up from germline, CDR1 is FNHDT and CDR2 is SITEND (reference sequence). V lost 3 bases and J 7 bases, leaving 8 bases between the germline ends. The CDR3 runs to 13 residues. The CDR3 spells CASSNRENSPLYF. The sequenced CDR3 bases are TGTGCCAGCAGTAACAGGGAGAATTCGCCC.

This clone showed up just a few times. Germline and genes: mouse. The CDR3 goes on 4 residues after the read ends, and that part is filled in from the germline J gene. V usage is TRBV19 and J usage is TRBJ1-4, with D possibly matching TRBD1 (6 bases). The V end was cut by 1 base, the J end by 1 base, with 8 bases between. Germline CDR1 FNHDT, CDR2 SITEND (reference sequence). CDR3 length equals 15 residues. CDR3 amino acids: CASSIRGASNERLFF. Incomplete CDR3 DNA: TGTGCCAGCAGTATACGGGGGGCTTCCAACGAA.

About this clone: Gene names are mouse gene names. CDR3 bases read: TGTGCCTGGAGTCTACCCTGGGGGTCCTAT. It specifies CAWSLPWGSY. The entire CDR3 reads CAWSLPWGSYEQYF. V and J are TRBV31 and TRBJ2-7; 7 nucleotides agree with TRBD2. The read falls 4 residues short of the CDR3 end, and the missing part is taken from the germline J gene. The CDR3 has 14 amino acids. V shed 0 bases and J 1 base; nucleotides not matched to a gene: 3. Per the germline V gene, CDR1 is GKSSPN and CDR2 is SITVG.

This clone was picked up a small number of times. The genes are named according to mouse. The read halts 4 residues ahead of the CDR3 end, with the missing end drawn from the germline J gene. The rearrangement links TRBV1 to TRBJ2-7, with 7 bases that match TRBD2. CDR3 size: 14 residues. Germline CDR1 and CDR2: NSQYPW and LRSPGD (reference sequence). Trimming cost V 3 bases and J 0 bases; bases outside gene matches: 2. The covered CDR3 bases are TGCACCTGCAGTGCCTGGGGGAGCTCCTAT. Translation: CTCSAWGSSY. The CDR3, in full, reads CTCSAWGSSYEQYF.

This clone was detected a few times. The gene names given are mouse names. The read ends 4 residues early relative to the CDR3; the germline J gene fills the gap. V usage is TRBV17 and J usage is TRBJ2-2, with 10 bases that match TRBD1. The CDR3 spans 16 residues. The germline V gene has CDR1 MNHDT and CDR2 YYDKIL. Germline trimming cut 3 bases from V and 4 bases from J; bases unmatched to any gene: 5. The part of the CDR3 DNA that was read is TGTGCTAGCAGTAGGGGGACAGGGGCGGTCACCGGG. This encodes CASSRGTGAVTG. The entire CDR3 reads CASSRGTGAVTGQLYF.

The sample holds many counts of this clone. Gene names are the mouse ones. The read halts 4 residues ahead of the CDR3 end, with the missing end drawn from the germline J gene. V gene TRBV13-3 combines with J gene TRBJ2-7; unclear D gene. The CDR3 sequence is 13 residues long. Trimming shortened V by 2 bases and J by 1 base, and 7 bases separated the two germline ends. Germline V CDR1 and CDR2: NNHDY, SYVADS. The CDR3 is CASSETTSYEQYF. Incomplete CDR3 DNA: TGTGCCAGCAGTGAGACTACGTCCTAT.

About this clone: All gene names here are mouse names. Partial CDR3 DNA: TGTGCCAGCAGTATAATGGGGTTCACA. Protein: CASSIMGFT. The CDR3, in full, reads CASSIMGFTEVFF. The V gene is TRBV19, the J gene TRBJ1-1; D gene ambiguous. The CDR3 end falls 4 residues outside the read, so it is completed with the germline J gene. CDR3 length: 13 amino acids. Trimming took off 1 base at V and 4 bases at J, with 8 bases between the two ends. Germline V gene data show CDR1 as FNHDT and CDR2 as SITEND (reference sequence).

In this sample, this clone turned up many times. Gene names refer to mouse genes. The read ends 4 residues before the CDR3 terminus; that terminus is restored from the germline J gene. V gene TRBV1 combines with J gene TRBJ2-7; 12 bases map to TRBD2. The germline CDR1 and CDR2 sequences are NSQYPW and LRSPGD (reference sequence). The CDR3 sequence is 15 residues long. CDR3 region: CTCSGGTGGRYEQYF. The DNA read from the CDR3 is TGCACCTGCAGTGGGGGGACTGGGGGGCGATAT.

Details on this clone: The listed genes are named as in mouse. Read data end 4 residues before the CDR3 end; the end is taken from the germline J gene. The chain links TRBV14 to TRBJ2-7, with 9 bases identical to TRBD1. V shed 5 bases, J shed 3 bases, and the junction held 6 bases outside the gene matches. The CDR3 loop spans 14 amino acids. Germline loops: CDR1 SGHDT, CDR2 FRDEAV. CDR3 loop: CASSPGTGIYEQYF. The CDR3 DNA, read in part, is TGTGCCAGCAGCCCCGGGACAGGGATCTAT.

The table lists this clone with a few counts. Gene names refer to mouse genes. The read gets to within 4 residues of the CDR3 end, and the germline J gene fills in the rest. The chain recombines TRBV1 with TRBJ1-1; D unclear. Germline-derived CDR1 and CDR2 are NSQYPW and LRSPGD (reference sequence). This CDR3 is 15 amino acids long. V was clipped by 0 bases and J by 0 bases, with 8 bases between them. CDR3: CTCSADLASNTEVFF. Incomplete CDR3 DNA: TGCACCTGCAGTGCAGATCTGGCATCAAACACA.

To note about this clone: Here the gene names and germline are mouse. The read comes to an end 4 residues before the CDR3 does, leaving the germline J gene to fill in the end. The V call is TRBV5, the J call TRBJ2-3; the D gene is possibly TRBD2 (5 bases). CDR3 size: 15 residues. The V gene's germline CDR1 is LGHNA and CDR2 YNLKQL (reference sequence). Trimming pared 3 bases from V and 0 bases from J, leaving 10 bases between. This CDR3 reads CASSQWGASAETLYF. The CDR3 bases that were read are TGTGCCAGCAGCCAGTGGGGAGCTAGTGCAGAA.

A word on this clone: The genes and germline here are from mouse. This CDR3 is CATLDWGNYAEQFF. The CDR3 DNA, read in part, is TGTGCCACCCTCGACTGGGGTAACTATGCT. The genes are TRBV19 and TRBJ2-1; 8 nucleotides match TRBD2. From the germline J gene comes the end of the CDR3, since the read stops 4 residues before it. The CDR3 extends over 14 amino acids. CDR1 and CDR2 from the germline V gene are FNHDT and SITEND (reference sequence). V shed 9 bases, J shed 0 bases, and the junction held 5 bases outside the gene matches.

This clone occurred a few times. The gene symbols are mouse symbols. Sequencing ends 4 residues short of the CDR3 end; the germline J gene provides the rest. The chain recombines TRBV13-3 with TRBJ2-2, with 8 bases lining up with TRBD2. V lost 5 bases and J lost 0; bases outside the gene matches: 3. The CDR3 has 15 amino acids. Germline V gives CDR1 NNHDY, CDR2 SYVADS. The CDR3 DNA, read in part, is TGTGCCAGCAGCGACTGGGGACCAAACACCGGG. This gives the protein CASSDWGPNTG. The CDR3, in full, reads CASSDWGPNTGQLYF.

With regard to this clone: Mouse gene names apply. The CDR3 is cut off 4 residues early in the read; its end comes from the germline J gene. This chain connects TRBV17 to TRBJ2-7; 11 bases align to TRBD2. The germline V gene encodes CDR1 MNHDT and CDR2 YYDKIL. The CDR3 totals 14 residues. Partial CDR3 DNA: TGTGCTAGCAGTACAGGGGACTGGGGGTAT. This translates into CASSTGDWGY. The full CDR3 sequence reads CASSTGDWGYEQYF.

This clone was detected ten times or more. Germline and genes: mouse. From the germline J gene comes the end of the CDR3, since the read stops 4 residues before it. The V call is TRBV19, the J call TRBJ2-1; 10 bases map to TRBD1. Per germline, CDR1 FNHDT and CDR2 SITEND (reference sequence). The CDR3 totals 16 residues. J gave up 3 bases and V 0 bases, and 3 bases lay outside the gene matches. CDR3 protein: CASSIARTGGYAEQFF. The sequenced CDR3 bases are TGTGCCAGCAGTATAGCCCGGACAGGGGGCTATGCT.

This clone was counted many times. Mouse gene names apply. The CDR3 end lies 4 residues beyond the end of the read and is filled in from the germline J gene. This chain links TRBV13-3 with TRBJ2-5; 7 nucleotides align to TRBD2. Germline loops: CDR1 NNHDY, CDR2 SYVADS. This CDR3 spans 14 amino acids. V lost 1 base and J lost 3; bases outside the gene matches: 2. CDR3 bases read: TGTGCCAGCAGTGATACTGGGGAACAAGAC. Amino acid sequence: CASSDTGEQD. The entire CDR3 protein reads CASSDTGEQDTQYF.

This clone was found many times. All gene names here are mouse names. The read ends 4 residues shy of where the CDR3 ends; the end is completed using the germline J gene. This sequence joins TRBV19 and TRBJ2-5; 9 nucleotides agree with TRBD2. The junction had 5 bases not matched to a gene; V was cut back by 6 bases and J by 0 bases. The CDR3 loop spans 15 amino acids. The germline gives CDR1 FNHDT, CDR2 SITEND (reference sequence). The CDR3 is CASTDWGINQDTQYF. Partial CDR3 DNA: TGTGCCAGCACCGACTGGGGGATTAACCAAGAC.

This clone was counted only a few times. Genes here carry mouse names. The read terminates 4 residues before the CDR3 end, so the remaining end is supplied by the germline J gene. The chain joins TRBV5 to TRBJ2-1, with TRBD2 matching over 11 bases. With 1 base clipped from V and 4 bases from J, the junction kept 3 bases outside the gene matches. This CDR3 has 16 residues. From germline, CDR1 is LGHNA and CDR2 YNLKQL (reference sequence). CDR3 residues: CASSQAGTGGYAEQFF. The covered CDR3 bases are TGTGCCAGCAGCCAAGCCGGGACTGGGGGATATGCT.